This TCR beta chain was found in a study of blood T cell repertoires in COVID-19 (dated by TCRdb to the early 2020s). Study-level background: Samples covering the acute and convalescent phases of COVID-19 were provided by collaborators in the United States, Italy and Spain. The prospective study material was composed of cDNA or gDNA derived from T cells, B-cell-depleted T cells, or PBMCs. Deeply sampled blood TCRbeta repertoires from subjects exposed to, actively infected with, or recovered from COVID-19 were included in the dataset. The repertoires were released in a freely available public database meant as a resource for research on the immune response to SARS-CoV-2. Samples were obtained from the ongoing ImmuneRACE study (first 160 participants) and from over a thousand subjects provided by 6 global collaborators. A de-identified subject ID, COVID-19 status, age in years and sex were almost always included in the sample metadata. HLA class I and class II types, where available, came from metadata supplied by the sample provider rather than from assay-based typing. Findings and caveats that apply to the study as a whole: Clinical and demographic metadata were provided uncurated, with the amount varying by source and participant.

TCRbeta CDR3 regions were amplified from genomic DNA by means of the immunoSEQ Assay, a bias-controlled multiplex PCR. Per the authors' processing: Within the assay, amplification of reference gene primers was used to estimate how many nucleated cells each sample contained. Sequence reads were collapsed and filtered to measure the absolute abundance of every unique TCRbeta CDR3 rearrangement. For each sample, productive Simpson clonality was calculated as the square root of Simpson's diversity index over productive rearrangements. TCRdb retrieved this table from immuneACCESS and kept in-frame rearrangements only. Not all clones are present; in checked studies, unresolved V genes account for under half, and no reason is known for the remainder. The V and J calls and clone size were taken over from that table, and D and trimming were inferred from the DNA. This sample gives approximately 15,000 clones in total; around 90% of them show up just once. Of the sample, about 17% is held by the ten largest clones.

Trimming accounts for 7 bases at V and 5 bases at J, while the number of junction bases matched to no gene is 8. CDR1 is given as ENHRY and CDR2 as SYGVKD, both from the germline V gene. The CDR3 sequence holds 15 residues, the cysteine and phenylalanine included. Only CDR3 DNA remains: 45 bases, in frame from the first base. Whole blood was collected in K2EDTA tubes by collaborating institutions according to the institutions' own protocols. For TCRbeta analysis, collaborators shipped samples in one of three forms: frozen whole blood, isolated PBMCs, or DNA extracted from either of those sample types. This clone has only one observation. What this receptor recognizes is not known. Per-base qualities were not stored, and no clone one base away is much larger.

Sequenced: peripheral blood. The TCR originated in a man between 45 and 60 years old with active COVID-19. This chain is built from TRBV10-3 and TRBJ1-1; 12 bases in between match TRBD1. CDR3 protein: CAIKGTGGSFTEAFF. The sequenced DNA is TGTGCCATCAAAGGGACAGGGGGCAGTTTTACTGAAGCTTTCTTT.